This T cell receptor beta chain comes out of a study of glioma-infiltrating T cells. General study points: Non-neoplastic patients had below-expected tissue-blood divergence, while all gliomas exceeded expectation. CDR3 overlap between tissue and blood was very small.

Germline loops: CDR1 SGHAT, CDR2 FQDESV (reference sequence). This CDR3 spans 14 amino acids. The J segment lost 12 bases and the V segment lost 5 bases, leaving 13 bases of the junction unmatched. The iRepertoire nested amplicon-rescue multiplex PCR amplified TCR alpha and beta CDR3s from RNA. TCRdb fed the multiplex PCR reads into MiXCR, producing one record per CDR3 protein. The data show approximately 190,000 distinct CDR3 sequences, with 32% seen just once and around 21% held by the top ten. As for this clonotype: The antigen is undetermined.

This receptor was obtained from a human donor with low-grade glioma or glioblastoma, undergoing nonglioma brain surgery, or in good health (not recorded which). Sequenced sample: glioma tissue, nonneoplastic brain tissue, or PBMCs (not recorded which). The chain combines TRBV11-1 with TRBJ2-7; TRBD1 matches at 10 bases. The CDR3 DNA follows: TGTGCCAGCAGCCCAAGACGGGACAGGGGCGAGTTGTACTTC. Its protein is CASSPRRDRGELYF.